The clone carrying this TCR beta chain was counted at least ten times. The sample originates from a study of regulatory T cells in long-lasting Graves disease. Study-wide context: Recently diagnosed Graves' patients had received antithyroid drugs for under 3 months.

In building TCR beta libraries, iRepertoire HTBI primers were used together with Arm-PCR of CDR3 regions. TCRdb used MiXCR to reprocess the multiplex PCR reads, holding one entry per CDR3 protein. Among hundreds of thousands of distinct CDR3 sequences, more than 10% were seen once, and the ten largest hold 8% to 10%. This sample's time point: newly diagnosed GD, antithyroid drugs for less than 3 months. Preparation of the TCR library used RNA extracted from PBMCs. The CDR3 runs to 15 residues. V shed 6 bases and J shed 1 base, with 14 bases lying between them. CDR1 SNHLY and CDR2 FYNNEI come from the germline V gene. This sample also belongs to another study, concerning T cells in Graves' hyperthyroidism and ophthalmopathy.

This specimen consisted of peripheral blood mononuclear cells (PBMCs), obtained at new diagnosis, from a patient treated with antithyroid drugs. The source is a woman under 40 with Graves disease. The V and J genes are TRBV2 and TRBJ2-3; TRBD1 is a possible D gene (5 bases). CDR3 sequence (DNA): TGTGCCAGCAGGGACACGGAGTCCGGCACAGATACGCAGTATTTT. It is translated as CASRDTESGTDTQYF.